The 9 T cell receptor beta chains reported below all come from one sample, sequenced in a study of cytomegalovirus exposure and HLA in healthy donors. The method was immunoSEQ multiplex PCR; TCRdb's version includes in-frame clones alone and lacks a portion of them. The sample includes a few hundred thousand clones, 65% to 90% seen only once; the top ten take around 1%. The sequencing sample was made of PBMCs. These receptors were collected from a woman under 30 in good health and CMV-seronegative.

The rearrangement uses TRBV18 and TRBJ1-5; TRBD1 agrees at 8 bases. Germline V lookup: CDR1 KGHSH, CDR2 LQKENI. With 4 bases clipped from V and 0 bases from J, the junction kept 8 bases outside the gene matches. This CDR3 has 17 amino acids. For the CDR3, the DNA is TGTGCCAGCTCACTCGGACAGGGCCAATATAGCAATCAGCCCCAGCATTTT. It yields the protein CASSLGQGQYSNQPQHF.

The rearrangement uses TRBV15 and TRBJ2-3; 7 bases match TRBD2. The V gene's germline CDR1 is LNHNV and CDR2 YYDKDF (reference sequence). With 0 bases clipped from V and 2 bases from J, the junction kept 8 bases outside the gene matches. CDR3 size: 17 residues. The CDR3 region has the DNA TGTGCCACCAGCAGAGATCACCCAGGGAGGGCCACAGATACGCAGTATTTT. This gives the protein CATSRDHPGRATDTQYF.

The chain carries TRBV2 and TRBJ1-5, with 7 bases fitting TRBD1. V shed 6 bases and J 2 bases; nucleotides not matched to a gene: 1. Germline V gene sequence: CDR1 SNHLY, CDR2 FYNNEI. The CDR3 loop spans 13 amino acids. The CDR3, as DNA: TGTGCCAGCAGCACAGGGGGCAATCAGCCCCAGCATTTT. Translated: CASSTGGNQPQHF.

The sample holds one count of this clone. This sequence joins TRBV9 and TRBJ2-2; 13 positions match TRBD2. This CDR3 region has 15 residues. CDR1 and CDR2 from the germline V gene are SGDLS and YYNGEE. J was trimmed by 4 bases and V by 3 bases; bases with no gene match: 0. The CDR3 sequence is CASSGTSGGTGELFF. The CDR3 DNA reads TGTGCCAGCAGCGGGACTAGCGGGGGCACCGGGGAGCTGTTTTTT.

J is TRBJ2-3 and V is TRBV9; perhaps TRBD1 as D (6 bases). Germline-derived CDR1 and CDR2 are SGDLS and YYNGEE. The V gene lost 9 bases and the J gene lost 4 bases, with 21 bases spanning the gap. The CDR3 length is 15 residues. CDR3 protein: CATGRGQTIADTQYF. The CDR3 DNA follows: TGTGCCACCGGCCGAGGACAGACCATTGCAGATACGCAGTATTTT.

The chain recombines TRBV4-3 with TRBJ1-2, with a tentative D call TRBD1 (5 bases). V gave up 1 base and J gave up 0 bases, with 6 bases separating them. The V gene's germline CDR1 is LGHNA and CDR2 YSLEER. There are 14 residues in the CDR3. This CDR3 reads CASSQGQSNYGYTF. The CDR3, as DNA: TGCGCCAGCAGCCAAGGACAGTCTAACTATGGCTACACCTTC.

Concerning this clone: Other DNA sequences in the same sample also yield this CDR3. This sequence joins TRBV5-1 and TRBJ2-3, with a weak D call TRBD2 (6 bases). The germline V and J ends were trimmed by 0 bases and 3 bases, with 8 bases remaining between them. Germline CDR1 is SGHRS and CDR2 is YFSETQ. This CDR3 has 14 residues. CDR3 region: CASSLGRGTDTQYF. DNA for the CDR3: TGCGCCAGCAGCTTGGGGAGGGGAACAGATACGCAGTATTTT.

The rearrangement links TRBV19 to TRBJ1-2; unclear D gene. Between the trimmed V and J ends, which lost 7 bases and 3 bases, there was a span of 15 bases. The CDR3 sequence is 14 residues long. Germline CDR1 LNHDA, CDR2 SQIVND (reference sequence). In nucleotides, the CDR3 is TGTGCCAGTACCCTCCGGGATTTAGACTATGGCTACACCTTC. Translated, it gives CASTLRDLDYGYTF.

The chain has TRBV21-1 and TRBJ2-1; TRBD2 was called by the table and not checked on the DNA. TRBV21-1 is assigned pseudogene status. The CDR3 loop spans 16 amino acids. The DNA of the CDR3 is TGTGCCAGCACCCCACGGGGTCTAGCGGGGAGGAATGAGCAGTTCTTC. This sequence encodes CASTPRGLAGRNEQFF.